These T cell receptor beta chains were read from a single sample in a study of T cell repertoires in cytomegalovirus infection. No antigen has been identified for these receptors. TCRdb fed the reads into MiXCR, producing one record per CDR3 protein. The table shows approximately 910,000 distinct CDR3 sequences, with around a third occurring only once. The source was cultured CD8+ T cells from PBMCs, collected from culture after CMV antigen stimulation. The receptors shown here come from a human donor in good health (CMV status not recorded). Some clones in this sample may be carry-over from other donors' samples. CDR3s include the opening cysteine and the closing phenylalanine or tryptophan. The order of the fields is J gene, clone size, V gene, D gene, CDR3 protein, CDR3 DNA. A D gene is named only where the DNA matches it firmly. Not every row has a clone size; where given, it reads once, few, many or a size class.

TRBJ2-1 | NA | TRBV20-1 | NA | CSARERMGSYNEQFF | TGCAGTGCTAGAGAACGGATGGGCTCCTACAATGAGCAGTTCTTC
TRBJ2-7 | NA | TRBV5-1 | TRBD2 | CASSLRRAGGPNEQYF | TGCGCCAGCAGCTTGCGCCGGGCGGGGGGGCCCAATGAGCAGTACTTC
TRBJ2-1 | NA | TRBV27 | TRBD2 | CASSFSGGVFNEQFF | TGTGCCAGCAGTTTTAGCGGGGGGGTTTTCAATGAGCAGTTCTTC
TRBJ1-4 | NA | TRBV12-3/TRBV12-4 | NA | CASSPSGSWTNEKLFF | TGTGCCAGCAGTCCCTCCGGGAGCTGGACTAATGAAAAACTGTTTTTT
TRBJ2-1 | NA | TRBV4-1 | NA | CASSQEPGFDNEQFF | TGCGCCAGCAGCCAAGAACCGGGGTTCGACAATGAGCAGTTCTTC
TRBJ2-7 | few | TRBV19 | NA | CASSIHGQRAYEQYF | TGTGCCAGTAGTATACATGGACAGAGGGCTTACGAGCAGTACTTC
TRBJ1-1 | few | TRBV27 | NA | CASSPRERPDTEAFF | TGTGCCAGCAGTCCTCGCGAGAGGCCTGACACTGAAGCTTTCTTT
TRBJ2-2 | NA | TRBV7-8 | NA | CASSSLGGADTGELFF | TGTGCCAGCAGCTCCCTGGGGGGGGCGGACACCGGGGAGCTGTTTTTT
TRBJ1-1 | NA | TRBV7-8 | TRBD1 | CASSLVRDRDRVNTEAFF | TGTGCCAGCAGCTTAGTTCGGGACAGGGACCGAGTGAACACTGAAGCTTTCTTT
TRBJ2-3 | many | TRBV29-1 | NA | CSVVWLPETDTQYF | TGCAGCGTTGTCTGGCTGCCGGAAACAGATACGCAGTATTTT
TRBJ1-1 | NA | TRBV6-5 | NA | CASSYSGGWTEAFF | TGTGCCAGCAGTTACTCGGGCGGATGGACTGAAGCTTTCTTT
TRBJ2-1 | NA | TRBV15 | TRBD2 | CATSRDWDSGGSEQFF | TGTGCCACCAGCAGAGATTGGGATAGCGGGGGATCTGAGCAGTTCTTC
TRBJ2-1 | many | TRBV7-9 | NA | CASGIGSYNEQFF | TGTGCCAGCGGAATAGGTTCCTACAATGAGCAGTTCTTC
TRBJ2-2 | few | TRBV4-2 | NA | CASLGETANTGELFF | TGTGCCAGCCTCGGGGAGACAGCGAACACCGGGGAGCTGTTTTTT
TRBJ1-2 | NA | TRBV6-1 | NA | CASSEARGDGYTF | TGTGCCAGCAGTGAAGCTAGGGGGGATGGCTACACCTTC
TRBJ2-2 | NA | TRBV19 | NA | CATLHPGNTGELFF | TGTGCCACTCTCCACCCGGGTAACACCGGGGAGCTGTTTTTT
TRBJ2-2 | few | TRBV6-5 | NA | CASSYVEPGELFF | TGTGCCAGCAGTTACGTTGAACCCGGGGAGCTGTTTTTT
TRBJ2-2 | NA | TRBV7-6 | NA | CASSLGEDSGELFF | TGTGCCAGCAGCTTAGGCGAAGACAGCGGGGAGCTGTTTTTT
TRBJ2-1 | NA | TRBV15 | TRBD1 | CATSRWTGDINEQFF | TGTGCCACCAGCAGATGGACAGGGGATATCAATGAGCAGTTCTTC
TRBJ2-3 | many | TRBV7-3 | TRBD2 | CASSLSGGIADTQYF | TGTGCCAGCAGCTTAAGCGGGGGGATTGCAGATACGCAGTATTTT
TRBJ2-7 | many | TRBV7-9 | TRBD1 | CASSSPRDSYEQYF | TGTGCCAGCAGCTCTCCTCGGGACAGCTACGAGCAGTACTTC
TRBJ1-6 | NA | TRBV4-1 | NA | CAPPRVSPLHF | TGCGCCCCCCCAAGGGTTTCACCCCTCCACTTT
TRBJ2-2 | many | TRBV7-8 | TRBD2 | CASSDPGLAHGELFF | TGTGCCAGCAGCGACCCCGGACTAGCCCACGGGGAGCTGTTTTTT
TRBJ2-2 | NA | TRBV2 | NA | CASSEIRDVINGELFF | TGTGCCAGCAGTGAAATTAGGGACGTAATCAACGGGGAGCTGTTTTTT
TRBJ1-1 | NA | TRBV6-6 | TRBD1 | CASSTGQGYTEAFF | TGTGCCAGCAGTACTGGACAGGGGTACACTGAAGCTTTCTTT
TRBJ2-1 | many | TRBV7-8 | NA | CASSLAKNEQFF | TGTGCCAGCAGCCTCGCTAAGAATGAGCAGTTCTTC
TRBJ1-2 | few | TRBV4-3 | NA | CASSPSYLGRNLYGYTF | TGCGCCAGCAGCCCCTCGTACCTGGGGCGAAATCTCTATGGCTACACCTTC
TRBJ2-7 | NA | TRBV20-1 | NA | CSARRGTSYEQYF | TGCAGTGCTCGGCGGGGGACATCCTACGAGCAGTACTTC
TRBJ1-1 | few | TRBV10-3 | NA | CAIRGQEGRTEAFF | TGTGCCATCAGGGGCCAGGAGGGTCGCACTGAAGCTTTCTTT
TRBJ1-1 | NA | TRBV7-9 | TRBD1 | CASSFARGHLSNTEAFF | TGTGCCAGCAGCTTCGCCAGGGGGCATCTCTCGAACACTGAAGCTTTCTTT
TRBJ1-4 | many | TRBV25-1 | TRBD1 | CASSEGEGTDATNEKLFF | TGTGCCAGCAGTGAAGGGGAGGGGACAGATGCAACTAATGAAAAACTGTTTTTT
TRBJ2-7 | NA | TRBV10-3 | NA | CAISGGSKRTYEQYF | TGTGCCATCAGTGGAGGGTCGAAACGAACCTACGAGCAGTACTTC
TRBJ1-6 | NA | TRBV5-6 | NA | CASSHPGWGSPLHF | TGTGCCAGCAGCCACCCGGGATGGGGTTCACCCCTCCACTTT
TRBJ1-1 | NA | TRBV7-9 | TRBD1 | CASSHDRALVGTEAFF | TGTGCCAGCAGCCACGACAGGGCCCTCGTCGGTACTGAAGCTTTCTTT
TRBJ2-3 | NA | TRBV12-3/TRBV12-4 | NA | CASSLIFSPGAHTDTQYF | TGTGCCAGCAGTTTAATTTTCTCACCCGGGGCACACACAGATACGCAGTATTTT
TRBJ2-5 | few | TRBV7-6 | TRBD2 | CASTRVGGVLIETQYF | TGTGCCAGCACTCGGGTTGGGGGGGTTTTGATAGAGACCCAGTACTTC
TRBJ2-3 | few | TRBV11-2 | NA | CASRTRQERTDTQYF | TGTGCCAGCAGGACGCGACAGGAGCGCACAGATACGCAGTATTTT
TRBJ2-5 | NA | TRBV28 | TRBD1 | CAAQRTGEVQETQYF | TGTGCCGCCCAGCGGACAGGGGAAGTTCAAGAGACCCAGTACTTC
TRBJ2-2 | NA | TRBV15 | NA | CATSRPSAARANTGELFF | TGTGCCACCAGCAGGCCGTCGGCCGCGAGGGCGAACACCGGGGAGCTGTTTTTT
TRBJ2-1 | NA | TRBV5-1 | TRBD1 | CASFGGTGGAEQFF | TGCGCCAGCTTCGGGGGCACAGGGGGCGCTGAGCAGTTCTTC
TRBJ2-2 | few | TRBV12-3/TRBV12-4 | TRBD1 | CASNLGDREYTGELFF | TGTGCCAGCAATCTTGGGGACAGGGAATACACCGGGGAGCTGTTTTTT
TRBJ2-1 | few | TRBV19 | TRBD2 | CASSIDVPLAGRYNEQFF | TGTGCCAGTAGTATAGATGTCCCACTAGCGGGGCGCTACAATGAGCAGTTCTTC
TRBJ2-7 | NA | TRBV2 | TRBD1 | CASVGPGQVYEQYF | TGTGCCAGCGTTGGACCGGGACAGGTCTACGAGCAGTACTTC
TRBJ1-5 | NA | TRBV20-1 | TRBD1 | CSARVSGTGSNQPQHF | TGCAGTGCTAGAGTGTCCGGGACAGGGAGCAATCAGCCCCAGCATTTT
TRBJ2-2 | NA | TRBV6-6 | NA | CASSHPGLELFF | TGTGCCAGCAGCCACCCGGGACTCGAGCTGTTTTTT
TRBJ2-3 | few | TRBV28 | NA | CASSPGQELPRETQYF | TGTGCCAGCAGTCCTGGACAGGAACTCCCCCGGGAGACGCAGTATTTT
TRBJ1-2 | NA | TRBV7-9 | NA | CASSPSTGGDGYTF | TGTGCCAGCAGCCCCTCCACTGGAGGGGATGGCTACACCTTC
TRBJ2-5 | NA | TRBV20-1 | NA | CSARGGAYQETQYF | TGCAGTGCTAGAGGAGGGGCCTACCAAGAGACCCAGTACTTC
TRBJ2-7 | many | TRBV7-2 | NA | CASSLVANYEQYF | TGTGCCAGCAGCTTAGTGGCCAACTACGAGCAGTACTTC
TRBJ2-5 | NA | TRBV5-1 | NA | CASSFSDFKKETQYF | TGCGCCAGCAGCTTCTCGGACTTCAAGAAAGAGACCCAGTACTTC
TRBJ1-3 | few | TRBV12-3/TRBV12-4 | NA | CASSTTGSRNTIYF | TGTGCCAGCAGTACCACAGGGTCCAGAAACACCATATATTTT
TRBJ1-2 | NA | TRBV20-1 | TRBD1 | CSARAQTGWGYTF | TGCAGTGCTAGAGCCCAGACAGGGTGGGGCTACACCTTC
TRBJ2-3 | few | TRBV28 | TRBD1 | CASSSTDRGFTDTQYF | TGTGCCAGCAGTTCTACAGACAGGGGGTTCACAGATACGCAGTATTTT